This T cell receptor beta chain was sequenced during a study of blood T cell repertoires in COVID-19. Study at large: Samples taken during acute and convalescent COVID-19 were collected in the United States, Italy and Spain. In each case, the material was cDNA or gDNA derived from T cells, B-cell-depleted T cells, or PBMCs.

Authors' processing steps: How many nucleated cells were present was estimated from reference gene primer amplification. TCRdb's copy holds only in-frame clones and misses some; the assay was immunoSEQ multiplex PCR. That table gives V, J and clone size, and the DNA gave D and trimming. The table includes under 200,000 clones, 75% to 90% detected once. Per germline, CDR1 KGHDR and CDR2 SFDVKD. The CDR3 covers 15 residues. With 3 bases removed from V and 2 bases from J, the gap between germline ends came to 10 bases. The chain recombines TRBV24-1 with TRBJ2-1; D may be TRBD1 (6 bases). Sequencing was carried out using peripheral blood. The clonotype was recovered from a man in his 60s with acute or convalescent COVID-19. The CDR3 sequence is CATSDRQAPYNEQFF. For the CDR3, the DNA is TGTGCCACCAGTGATCGACAGGCGCCCTACAATGAGCAGTTCTTC.